Below, 6 T cell receptor beta chains from the same sample are listed, as sequenced in a study of blood T cell repertoires in COVID-19. Using immunoSEQ multiplex PCR, the repertoire was profiled, and TCRdb retains in-frame clones only, with some absent. There are roughly 140,000 clones in the sample; 65% to 80% occur only once, and about 3.9% lies in the top ten. Sequenced: peripheral blood. The receptors come from a man in his 60s with acute or convalescent COVID-19.

The chain is built from TRBV11-3 and TRBJ2-3, with a weak D call TRBD2 (5 bases). The CDR3 spans 15 residues. Germline V CDR1 and CDR2: SGHNT, YENEEA. Trimming shortened V by 5 bases and J by 4 bases, and 16 bases separated the two germline ends. CDR3 bases: TGTGCCAGCAGCCACCTAGGAGGAAGGTCAGATACGCAGTATTTT. This gives the protein CASSHLGGRSDTQYF.

V and J are TRBV5-6 and TRBJ1-3; D unresolved. The V end was cut by 0 bases, the J end by 3 bases, with 10 bases between. Germline CDR1 SGHDT, CDR2 YYEEEE. CDR3 size: 15 residues. The CDR3 DNA reads TGTGCCAGCAGCTTGGAGGGAGCAGGTGGAAACACCATATATTTT. Protein: CASSLEGAGGNTIYF.

This chain connects TRBV6-2 or TRBV6-3 to TRBJ2-7; D possibly corresponds to TRBD2 (6 bases). The CDR3 sequence is 13 residues long. Germline V gene lookup returns CDR1 MNHEY and CDR2 SVGEGT. The V end was cut by 2 bases, the J end by 3 bases, with 8 bases between. CDR3 residues: CASSYGGFYEQYF. In DNA, the CDR3 is TGTGCCAGCAGTTACGGGGGGTTCTACGAGCAGTACTTC.

V gene TRBV11-3 combines with J gene TRBJ1-1; D is ambiguous. Germline V gene lookup returns CDR1 SGHNT and CDR2 YENEEA. Trimming left V 3 bases short and J 1 base short, with 6 bases between. This CDR3 region has 13 residues. The CDR3 region is CASSFAGNTEAFF. The CDR3 nucleotides are TGTGCCAGCAGCTTCGCAGGGAACACTGAAGCTTTCTTT.

This clone showed up just a few times. In nucleotides, the CDR3 is TGTGCCAGCAGCCAAATGGTAGCGGGAATCGATGAGCAGTTCTTC. It translates to CASSQMVAGIDEQFF. The V gene is TRBV3-1 (or the pseudogene TRBV3-2), the J gene TRBJ2-1; TRBD2 agrees at 8 bases. V dropped 2 bases and J dropped 8; count of bases not matched to a gene: 8. In germline, CDR1 is LGHDT, CDR2 YNNKEL (reference sequence). The CDR3 totals 15 residues.

V is TRBV3-1 (or the pseudogene TRBV3-2) and J is TRBJ2-7, with a tentative D call TRBD2 (5 bases). The CDR3 has 14 amino acids. Germline lookup yields CDR1 LGHDT and CDR2 YNNKEL (reference sequence). The V end was cut by 4 bases, the J end by 3 bases, with 13 bases between. The CDR3: CASSPGWGRYEQYF. CDR3 in DNA: TGTGCCAGCAGCCCGGGGTGGGGTCGCTACGAGCAGTACTTC.